One sample yielded the 24 T cell receptor beta chains listed below, sequenced in a study of OX40 agonist ivuxolimab in advanced cancers. The data were produced by immunoSEQ multiplex PCR, yet TCRdb's version contains in-frame clones alone and is incomplete. The table includes about 71,000 clones, around 93% detected once. This specimen consisted of CD4+ or CD8+ T cells sorted from blood, obtained in a trial of the OX40 agonist ivuxolimab. These receptors were collected from an adult with an advanced solid tumor such as melanoma, head and neck, liver or kidney cancer.

This sequence joins TRBV13 and TRBJ2-5; D may correspond to TRBD1 or TRBD2 (5 bases each). Trimming cost V 5 bases and J 5 bases, with 12 bases left between them. CDR3 length equals 13 residues. CDR1 PRHDT and CDR2 FYEKMQ come from the germline V gene (reference sequence). This CDR3 reads CASSAGTGETQYF. Here the CDR3 DNA reads TGTGCCAGCAGCGCCGGGACGGGGGAGACCCAGTACTTC.

The gene calls are TRBV4-3 and TRBJ2-7; D might be TRBD1 (6 bases). The CDR3 covers 16 residues. Trimming took off 5 bases at V and 1 base at J, with 18 bases between the two ends. Germline V lookup: CDR1 LGHNA, CDR2 YSLEER. CDR3 protein: CASSYQGSQGSYEQYF. CDR3 nucleotide sequence: TGCGCCAGCAGCTACCAAGGATCCCAGGGGTCCTACGAGCAGTACTTC.

The chain has TRBV7-2 and TRBJ2-1, with D possibly TRBD2 on 6 matching bases. V was cut by 6 bases and J by 10 bases, with 16 bases left in between. This CDR3 comprises 13 residues. CDR1 and CDR2 (germline): SGHTA, FQGNSA. CDR3 coding DNA: TGTGCCAGCAGTCTGGGACTTCCCGCCGAGCAGTTCTTC. Protein: CASSLGLPAEQFF.

This chain uses TRBV6-5 with TRBJ1-1, with D possibly TRBD1 on 6 matching bases. Germline lookup yields CDR1 MNHEY and CDR2 SVGAGI. This CDR3 has 12 residues. The V end was cut by 6 bases, the J end by 4 bases, with 9 bases between. The CDR3 loop is CASRRGGTEAFF. CDR3 DNA sequence: TGTGCCAGCAGGAGGGGGGGCACTGAAGCTTTCTTT.

This clone has only one observation. The V and J genes are TRBV5-5 and TRBJ2-3; TRBD1 agrees at 10 bases. Per the germline V gene, CDR1 is SGHKS and CDR2 is YYEKEE (reference sequence). The length of the CDR3 is 14 residues. V trimming: 6 bases; J trimming: 3 bases; junction bases outside the gene matches: 4. CDR3 coding DNA: TGTGCCAGCACCTCGGGACAGGGGACAGATACGCAGTATTTT. Translating it yields CASTSGQGTDTQYF.

The rearrangement joins TRBV2 to TRBJ2-3; D ambiguous. The CDR3 totals 16 residues. Germline assignment: CDR1 SNHLY and CDR2 FYNNEI. Trimming removed 1 base at V and 6 bases at J, with 17 bases between. This chain's CDR3 is CASSEEYGGPGDTQYF. The CDR3 coding sequence is TGTGCCAGCAGTGAAGAGTATGGTGGTCCCGGGGATACGCAGTATTTT.

The V call is TRBV6-1, the J call TRBJ2-1; a weak D match, TRBD1 (6 bases). The V end was cut by 5 bases, the J end by 0 bases, with 11 bases between. Looked up from germline, CDR1 is MNHNS and CDR2 is SASEGT. This CDR3 comprises 15 residues. The CDR3, as DNA: TGTGCCAGCAGTATCCAGGGGAGCTCCTACAATGAGCAGTTCTTC. Its translation is CASSIQGSSYNEQFF.

The chain joins TRBV6-5 to TRBJ1-2; weak D call: TRBD1 (5 bases). CDR1 and CDR2 from the germline V gene are MNHEY and SVGAGI. Between the trimmed V and J ends, which lost 5 bases and 4 bases, there was a span of 11 bases. The CDR3 length is 13 residues. The CDR3 protein is CASSQGHLYGYTF. In nucleotides, the CDR3 is TGTGCCAGCAGTCAAGGACACCTCTATGGCTACACCTTC.

This chain connects TRBV7-2 to TRBJ1-5, with TRBD1 as a possible D gene (5 bases). There are 15 residues in the CDR3. V lost 5 bases, J lost 5 bases, and 16 bases lay in between. Germline-derived CDR1 and CDR2 are SGHTA and FQGNSA. CDR3 in amino acids: CASSVGHRMDQPQHF. The CDR3 nucleotides are TGTGCCAGCAGCGTAGGACACAGGATGGATCAGCCCCAGCATTTT.

The gene calls are TRBV7-9 and TRBJ2-7, with D maybe TRBD2 (6 bases). This CDR3 has 12 residues. Germline-derived CDR1 and CDR2 are SEHNR and FQNEAQ (reference sequence). V dropped 4 bases and J dropped 3 bases, with 7 bases sitting between them. Written as DNA, the CDR3 is TGTGCCAGCAGCTGGGGGGTCTACGAGCAGTACTTC. It yields the protein CASSWGVYEQYF.

The chain uses TRBV4-3 and TRBJ1-2; D is undetermined. Germline values: CDR1 LGHNA, CDR2 YSLEER. V was trimmed by 1 base and J by 3 bases, leaving 9 bases between them. The CDR3 covers 14 residues. The CDR3 bases are TGCGCCAGCAGCCAAGCTCCAGGTGACTATGGCTACACCTTC. Amino acids: CASSQAPGDYGYTF.

The table lists this clone with a count of one. The rearrangement links TRBV6-1 to TRBJ2-3; 14 nucleotides match TRBD2. The CDR3 is 15 residues long. Germline V gene lookup returns CDR1 MNHNS and CDR2 SASEGT. The V segment lost 4 bases and the J segment 4 bases; nucleotides outside the gene matches: 1. Here the CDR3 reads CASSGLAGGPDTQYF. CDR3 nucleotides: TGTGCCAGCAGTGGACTAGCGGGAGGGCCAGATACGCAGTATTTT.

This chain joins TRBV25-1 and TRBJ2-1; 9 positions match TRBD1. This CDR3 spans 15 amino acids. Germline V CDR1 and CDR2: MGHDK, SYGVNS. Unmatched junction bases numbered 8, after V lost 8 bases and J lost 3 bases. DNA for the CDR3: TGTGCCAGCGAACTTTCGGACAGGGGCTACAATGAGCAGTTCTTC. Encoded protein: CASELSDRGYNEQFF.

This chain joins TRBV5-1 and TRBJ1-2; possibly TRBD1 for D (6 bases). CDR1 is SGHRS, CDR2 YFSETQ, per germline. This CDR3 is built from 14 residues. Trimming stripped 2 bases from V and 0 bases from J, with 8 bases between. CDR3 coding DNA: TGCGCCAGCAGCTTAACAGGGCCTAACTATGGCTACACCTTC. Residues: CASSLTGPNYGYTF.

This clone came up once. CDR3 in amino acids: CASSLDFPDNEQFF. CDR3 nucleotides: TGTGCCAGCAGCTTAGATTTCCCCGACAATGAGCAGTTCTTC. The chain recombines TRBV7-9 with TRBJ2-1; D is ambiguous. The CDR3 runs to 14 residues. Germline assignment: CDR1 SEHNR and CDR2 FQNEAQ (reference sequence). V was trimmed by 1 base and J by 5 bases, leaving 9 bases between them.

The chain carries TRBV5-6 and TRBJ2-7; D may be TRBD1 (5 bases). The ends were cut back, 4 bases at V and 3 bases at J, with 11 bases in the middle. This CDR3 has 13 residues. CDR1 and CDR2 (germline): SGHDT, YYEEEE. CDR3 sequence: CASSERGGYEQYF. In nucleotides, the CDR3 is TGTGCCAGCAGCGAAAGGGGTGGCTACGAGCAGTACTTC.

This chain connects TRBV7-9 to TRBJ1-4, with D perhaps matching TRBD1 (5 bases). This CDR3 region has 15 residues. CDR1 and CDR2 from the germline V gene are SEHNR and FQNEAQ (reference sequence). Trimming left V 3 bases short and J 2 bases short, with 10 bases between. The CDR3 coding sequence is TGTGCCAGCAGCTTTTTAGGGGAGACTAATGAAAAACTGTTTTTT. Its protein is CASSFLGETNEKLFF.

The chain combines TRBV10-2 with TRBJ1-4, with 9 bases matching TRBD1. The CDR3 runs 15 residues. V lost 4 bases, J lost 8 bases, and 8 bases stayed unmatched. Germline CDR1 and CDR2: WSHSY and SAAADI. The CDR3 DNA reads TGCGCCAGCAGTGGAGCCGGGACAGGGCCCGAAAAACTGTTTTTT. Amino acids: CASSGAGTGPEKLFF.

The chain is built from TRBV18 and TRBJ1-1; the D gene is possibly TRBD1 (6 bases). CDR1 is KGHSH and CDR2 is LQKENI in the germline V gene. Trimming took off 0 bases at V and 4 bases at J, with 9 bases between the two ends. The CDR3 loop spans 14 amino acids. DNA of the CDR3: TGTGCCAGCTCACCACCTCGACAGGCCACTGAAGCTTTCTTT. This translates into CASSPPRQATEAFF.

The rearrangement uses TRBV5-5 and TRBJ2-7, with D perhaps TRBD1 (5 bases). Germline CDR1 is SGHKS and CDR2 is YYEKEE (reference sequence). The CDR3 runs 16 residues. The germline V and J ends were trimmed by 0 bases and 0 bases, with 13 bases remaining between them. This chain's CDR3 is CASSLGATGASYEQYF. For the CDR3, the DNA is TGTGCCAGCAGCTTGGGAGCGACTGGGGCCTCCTACGAGCAGTACTTC. Full variable domain (remainder filled in from reference TRBV5-5 and TRBJ2-7): DAGVTQSPTHLIKTRGQQVTLRCSPISGHKSVSWYQQVLGQGPQFIFQYYEKEERGRGNFPDRFSARQFPNYSSELNVNALLLGDSALYLCASSLGATGASYEQYFGPGTRLTVT.

CDR3 sequence reads: CASSLVEQETQYF. Here the CDR3 DNA reads TGTGCCAGCAGCTTAGTGGAGCAAGAGACCCAGTACTTC. The chain combines TRBV7-9 with TRBJ2-5; D not certain. The CDR3 sequence is 13 residues long. V was cut by 1 base and J by 2 bases, with 5 bases left in between. Germline V gene sequence: CDR1 SEHNR, CDR2 FQNEAQ (reference sequence).

This clone was seen a single time. The V gene is TRBV2, the J gene TRBJ2-7, with 8 bases that match TRBD1. The CDR3 has 13 amino acids. Looked up from germline, CDR1 is SNHLY and CDR2 is FYNNEI. V shed 3 bases, J shed 4 bases, and the junction held 2 bases outside the gene matches. The CDR3 nucleotides are TGTGCCAGCAGTGAGGGGACAGGATACGAGCAGTACTTC. This codes for CASSEGTGYEQYF.

The rearrangement links TRBV5-6 to TRBJ2-5, with 8 bases matching TRBD1. The J call is uncertain, as TRBJ2-7 better fits the DNA end. The CDR3 runs 15 residues. Germline V lookup: CDR1 SGHDT, CDR2 YYEEEE. The CDR3 reads CASSLSGQGSYEQYF. The CDR3 DNA reads as TGTGCCAGCAGTCTTTCTGGACAGGGCTCCTACGAGCAGTACTTC.

As regards this clone: A junction end diverges from the germline sequence, so it may reflect a read error. At the DNA level, this CDR3 is encoded by other sequences in the same sample as well. V and J are TRBV7-2 and TRBJ2-7; D is possibly TRBD2 (6 bases). The CDR3 is 15 amino acids. Germline CDR1 and CDR2: SGHTA and FQGNSA. This CDR3 reads CASSPRVSGGYEQYF. CDR3 sequence (DNA): TGTGCCAGCAGCCCTAGAGTTAGCGGAGGCTACGAACAGTACTTC.